The clone carrying this T cell receptor (beta chain) was counted many times. What it binds is not known. Germline V gene data show CDR1 as SEHNR and CDR2 as FQNEAQ (reference sequence). The ends were cut back, 7 bases at V and 2 bases at J, with 14 bases in the middle. This CDR3 is built from 15 residues. The data stem from a study of neurological immune-mediated disorders. The study's findings and limits: HTLV-1-associated myelopathy displayed the greatest TCR clonal expansion, and multiple sclerosis exhibited the smallest, lower than that of healthy controls. When grouped phylogenetically, the repertoires of 18 of the 34 multiple sclerosis patients fell together in one related-CDR3 cluster, which is a possible signature.

Synthesis of cDNA was carried out by template-switch 5'RACE. The reaction used 10-nucleotide random UMIs. TCRdb reanalysed the 5' RACE reads using MiXCR and keeps one entry per CDR3 protein. The sample has 50,000 to 80,000 distinct CDR3 sequences; nearly 3.5% are singletons. The clonotype was recovered from a man aged 40-49 years with multiple sclerosis. The material sequenced was PBMCs. The genes are TRBV7-9 and TRBJ2-2; D possibly corresponds to TRBD1 (5 bases). The CDR3 DNA reads as TGTGCCAGCACCCCACCCCAGGGAAACACCGGGGAGCTGTTTTTT. It yields the protein CASTPPQGNTGELFF.